Reported below is one T cell receptor beta chain. Its target is unknown. The data derive from a study of OX40 agonist ivuxolimab in advanced cancers. Study-wide background: Patients treated during dose escalation were battling hepatocellular carcinoma, melanoma, renal cell or head and neck cancer. Participants could have had prior anti-PD-1, anti-PD-L1 or anti-CTLA-4 therapy, and roughly 39% had some. Three patients responded partially, comprising one with hepatocellular carcinoma and two with cutaneous melanoma.

Points from the study as a whole: In the 0.1-3.0 mg/kg groups, partial responders showed among the lowest expansion.

TCRdb's table, derived via immunoSEQ multiplex PCR, lists solely in-frame clones and lacks some. The sample comprises some 100,000 clones, roughly 90% of which are singletons, and 0.65% to 0.95% rests with the top ten. This CDR3 region has 15 residues. The germline CDR1 and CDR2 sequences are SGHAT and FQNNGV. V shed 0 bases and J shed 3 bases, with 9 bases lying between them. This clonotype was obtained from an adult with an advanced solid tumor such as melanoma, head and neck, liver or kidney cancer. The J gene is TRBJ2-1, the V gene TRBV11-2, with TRBD2 as a possible D gene (6 bases). Source: CD4+ or CD8+ T cells sorted from blood, taken in a trial of the OX40 agonist ivuxolimab. CDR3 nucleotides: TGTGCCAGCAGCTTAGATACCGGGAGCTACAATGAGCAGTTCTTC. It is translated as CASSLDTGSYNEQFF.